These 13 T cell receptor beta chains share one sample of origin, sequenced in a study of blood T cell repertoires in COVID-19. The data were produced by immunoSEQ multiplex PCR, yet TCRdb's version contains in-frame clones alone and is incomplete. This table holds about 370,000 clones, roughly nine tenths found once. The specimen was PBMCs or T cells enriched from blood (not recorded which). The source is a man younger than 35 who had recovered from COVID-19.

Worth noting for this clone: The identical CDR3 is also encoded by other nucleotide sequences in the sample. The chain has TRBV7-2 and TRBJ1-2; 8 bases align to TRBD1. V lost 1 base, J lost 2 bases, and 0 bases stayed unmatched. The CDR3 has 14 amino acids. Germline lookup yields CDR1 SGHTA and CDR2 FQGNSA. CDR3 DNA: TGTGCCAGCAGCTTAGACAGGGGGAACTATGGCTACACCTTC. It yields the protein CASSLDRGNYGYTF.

This clone was counted between two and nine times. The genes are TRBV2 and TRBJ1-4; 7 nucleotides match TRBD1. The CDR3 sequence is 14 residues long. The germline gives CDR1 SNHLY, CDR2 FYNNEI. Losses at the gene ends were 6 bases for V and 5 bases for J; bases not matched to a gene: 6. The CDR3: CASSTQGRNEKLFF. In DNA form, the CDR3 reads TGTGCCAGCAGCACACAGGGGCGCAATGAAAAACTGTTTTTT.

The genes are TRBV18 and TRBJ1-2; maybe TRBD1 (5 bases). This CDR3 is built from 15 residues. The germline CDR1 and CDR2 sequences are KGHSH and LQKENI. Deletions cut 4 bases from V and 2 bases from J, with 14 bases between. The DNA for the CDR3 is TGTGCCAGCTCACTCGGACATAACGGGAACTATGGCTACACCTTC. Residues: CASSLGHNGNYGYTF.

CDR3 region: CAWSVGRHSGNTIYF. CDR3 in DNA: TGTGCCTGGAGTGTAGGGAGACACTCTGGAAACACCATATATTTT. The chain combines TRBV30 with TRBJ1-3; D not certain. Trimming left V 0 bases short and J 0 bases short, with 9 bases between. The V gene's germline CDR1 is GTSNPN and CDR2 SVGIG (reference sequence). The CDR3 extends over 15 amino acids.

The chain couples TRBV5-1 to TRBJ2-3; weak D call: TRBD1 (6 bases). With 3 bases removed from V and 0 bases from J, the gap between germline ends came to 11 bases. The CDR3 loop spans 15 amino acids. In germline, CDR1 is SGHRS, CDR2 YFSETQ. The CDR3 bases are TGCGCCAGCAGCTCCTTGACAGGAAGCACAGATACGCAGTATTTT. It yields the protein CASSSLTGSTDTQYF.

In DNA form, the CDR3 reads TGTGCCAGCAGCGGGGACGACAGGGGGACAATCTATAATTCACCCCTCCACTTT. This sequence encodes CASSGDDRGTIYNSPLHF. The genes are TRBV7-9 and TRBJ1-6, with 9 bases aligning to TRBD1. The junction had 11 bases not matched to a gene; V was cut back by 5 bases and J by 3 bases. The CDR3 is 18 residues long. Germline-derived CDR1 and CDR2 are SEHNR and FQNEAQ (reference sequence). Looking up the rest from reference TRBV7-9 and TRBJ1-6 gives the full variable domain: DTGVSQNPRHKITKRGQNVTFRCDPISEHNRLYWYRQTLGQGPEFLTYFQNEAQLEKSRLLSDRFSAERPKGSFSTLEIQRTEQGDSAMYLCASSGDDRGTIYNSPLHFGNGTRLTVT.

In its sample, this clone was seen a few times. This rearrangement joins TRBV18 to TRBJ2-7; 8 nucleotides line up with TRBD1. Germline V gives CDR1 KGHSH, CDR2 LQKENI. CDR3 length: 14 residues. The trim removed 5 bases at V and 5 bases at J, leaving 8 bases unmatched. CDR3 in DNA: TGTGCCAGCTCAGGCCCAGGGGGCCACAACGAGCAGTACTTC. This codes for CASSGPGGHNEQYF.

The chain combines TRBV23-1 with TRBJ2-5; tentatively, D is TRBD2 (5 bases). TRBV23-1 is reported as an ORF; its role is uncertain. Trimming left V 3 bases short and J 1 base short, with 18 bases between. This CDR3 is 17 amino acids long. The CDR3 DNA follows: TGCGCCAGCAGTCACGACCCCGGGGAGAACTTCCAAGAGACCCAGTACTTC. It specifies CASSHDPGENFQETQYF.

J is TRBJ2-3 and V is TRBV28; 11 bases are shared with TRBD2. The CDR3 covers 19 residues. With 6 bases clipped from V and 3 bases from J, the junction kept 17 bases outside the gene matches. CDR1 is MDHEN and CDR2 is SYDVKM in the germline V gene. CDR3 loop: CASSYLGLAGGRGTDTQYF. CDR3 coding DNA: TGTGCCAGCAGCTATTTGGGGCTAGCGGGAGGACGGGGTACAGATACGCAGTATTTT.

This clone was recorded once. This rearrangement joins TRBV5-1 to TRBJ1-5; 7 nucleotides align to TRBD1. This CDR3 is 15 amino acids long. Germline lookup yields CDR1 SGHRS and CDR2 YFSETQ. Unmatched junction bases numbered 7, after V lost 4 bases and J lost 3 bases. CDR3 bases: TGCGCCAGCAGCCGGGACAGTGCAATCAATCAGCCCCAGCATTTT. Translated: CASSRDSAINQPQHF.

In its sample, this clone was seen once. J is TRBJ1-3 and V is TRBV2, with a possible D match to TRBD1 (5 bases). CDR1 SNHLY and CDR2 FYNNEI come from the germline V gene. The CDR3 runs 14 residues. Trimming left V 6 bases short and J 0 bases short, with 9 bases between. The CDR3 sequence: CASSRTGSGNTIYF. Here the CDR3 DNA reads TGTGCCAGCAGCCGTACAGGCTCTGGAAACACCATATATTTT. The variable domain in full, completed from reference TRBV2 and TRBJ1-3, reads EPEVTQTPSHQVTQMGQEVILRCVPISNHLYFYWYRQILGQKVEFLVSFYNNEISEKSEIFDDQFSVERPDGSNFTLKIRSTKLEDSAMYFCASSRTGSGNTIYFGEGSWLTVV.

This clone occurred once. This rearrangement joins TRBV3-1 (or the pseudogene TRBV3-2) to TRBJ2-1; 8 bases align to TRBD2. Unmatched junction bases numbered 12, after V lost 6 bases and J lost 8 bases. This CDR3 is 15 amino acids long. Germline V gene data show CDR1 as LGHDT and CDR2 as YNNKEL (reference sequence). The CDR3 DNA reads as TGTGCCAGCAGGGGGACTGAGCGGGGGATGCATGAGCAGTTCTTC. This codes for CASRGTERGMHEQFF.

A word on this clone: In this CDR3 the conserved last residue, phenylalanine or tryptophan, is missing, so a read error is likely. The DNA is left out, because the CDR3 cannot be placed on it with certainty; the CDR3 is given as TCRdb lists it. The V and J genes are TRBV10-3 and TRBJ1-2; the table's D call TRBD1 went unverified against the DNA. Germline CDR1 ENHRY, CDR2 SYGVKD. The CDR3 is made up of 12 amino acids, end residues included. The CDR3 loop reads CAISERGQVLLP.